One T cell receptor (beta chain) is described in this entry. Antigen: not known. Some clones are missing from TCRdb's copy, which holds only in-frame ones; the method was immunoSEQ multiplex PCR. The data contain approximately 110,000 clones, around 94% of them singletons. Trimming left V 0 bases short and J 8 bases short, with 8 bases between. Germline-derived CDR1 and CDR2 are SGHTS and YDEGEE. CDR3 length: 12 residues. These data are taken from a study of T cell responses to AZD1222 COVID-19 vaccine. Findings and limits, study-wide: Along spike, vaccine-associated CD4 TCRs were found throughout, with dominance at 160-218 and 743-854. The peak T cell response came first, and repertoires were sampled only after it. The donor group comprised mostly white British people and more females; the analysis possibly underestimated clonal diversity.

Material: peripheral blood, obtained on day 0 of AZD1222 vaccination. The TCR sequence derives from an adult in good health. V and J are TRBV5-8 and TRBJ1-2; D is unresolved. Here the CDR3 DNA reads TGTGCCAGCAGCTTGGGTGGGCGCGGCTACACCTTC. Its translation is CASSLGGRGYTF.